This T cell receptor (beta chain) appears in the sequencing data of a study of human T cells and chemical hapten exposure. Whole-study context: Patch tests delivered 0.01% DPC to the upper back and were evaluated at 6 days. Whole-study findings and limits: Donors were affected by alopecia, so their immune reaction might vary from that of healthy individuals.

The library attached unique molecular identifiers to individual cDNA molecules. TCRdb reanalysed the RACE reads using MiXCR and keeps one entry per CDR3 protein. The sample contains about 260,000 distinct CDR3 sequences, roughly 8.9% of which appear only once. Time point of the sample: pre-sensitization, week 0. Treatment here: therapeutic diphenylcyclopropenone sensitization with weekly scalp DPC. Extraction yielded total RNA from whole blood (unfractionated). V was pared by 0 bases and J by 1 base, with 9 bases between. The germline V gene has CDR1 LGHNA and CDR2 YNFKEQ. The CDR3 is 15 amino acids. This clonotype was counted a few times. Antigen specificity is unknown.

The genes are TRBV4-2 and TRBJ2-5; D is ambiguous. This TCR was sampled from a woman aged 35 to 49 with alopecia areata. Some clones in this sample may be carry-over from other donors' samples. Here the sequenced sample was whole blood, taken in connection with sensitization to the hapten diphenylcyclopropenone (DPC). For the CDR3, the DNA is TGTGCCAGCAGCCAAGAACCAGGATTCCAAGAGACCCAGTACTTC. Amino acid sequence: CASSQEPGFQETQYF.